This T cell receptor beta chain was found in a study of blood T cells in healthy people across ages. Study-wide background: About one barcoded beta molecule per two T cells was captured by template switching.

PCR was performed a second time for about 7 to 11 cycles using a sample-barcoded 5' primer and a J-beta primer mix. TCRdb re-derived calls from the 5' RACE reads in MiXCR, one entry per CDR3 protein. Among about a million distinct CDR3 sequences listed, about two fifths were seen once. Turning to this clonotype: Its antigen is currently unknown.

The study, taken as a whole, reports: Compared with aged donors, long-lived donors showed fewer expanded clones, suggesting selection. The CMV status of each donor remained undetermined, and this could have confounded shifts in expanded clonotypes.

With 4 bases clipped from V and 7 bases from J, the junction kept 3 bases outside the gene matches. The CDR3 sequence is 14 residues long. The origin of this receptor is a man aged 18 to 30 in good health. The genes are TRBV12-3 or TRBV12-4 and TRBJ1-6; 8 positions match TRBD1. Source material: blood. The CDR3 DNA sequence: TGTGCCAGCAGTTCGGACAGGGAGAATTCACCCCTCCACTTT. Its translation is CASSSDRENSPLHF.